This is a list of T cell receptor beta chains from one sample in a study of STAT3 mutations in large granular lymphocyte leukemia. The repertoire was sequenced with immunoSEQ multiplex PCR; TCRdb's copy has only in-frame clones and lacks some. The table includes several thousand clones, 70% to 75% detected once. Sequenced sample: peripheral blood mononuclear cells. The receptors originated from a woman aged 40 to 50 with T-cell large granular lymphocyte leukemia. Some clones in this sample may be carry-over from other donors' samples. Both conserved end residues are part of each CDR3. The D gene is left open where the match is weak. The size field is filled for only some rows; it gives once, few, many or a size class.

- | TRBJ1-2 | - | TRBV5-1 | CASSLATAGPSNYGYTF | TGCGCCAGCAGCTTGGCAACTGCAGGGCCGTCTAACTATGGCTACACCTTC
few | TRBJ1-2 | - | TRBV11-3 | CASSSAGGYTF | TGTGCCAGCAGCTCCGCAGGGGGCTACACCTTC
- | TRBJ2-3 | - | TRBV28 | CASSFPPLRQILRTDTQYF | TGTGCCAGCAGTTTCCCACCCTTACGACAGATCCTCCGCACAGATACGCAGTATTTT
- | TRBJ2-7 | TRBD2 | TRBV6-5 | CASSKGLAGNYEQYF | TGTGCCAGCAGTAAGGGACTAGCGGGAAACTACGAGCAGTACTTC
- | TRBJ1-2 | - | TRBV30 | CAWGGGGPNYGYTF | TGTGCCTGGGGGGGAGGCGGGCCCAACTATGGCTACACCTTC
- | TRBJ1-5 | TRBD1 | TRBV5-1 | CASSQGADQPQHF | TGCGCCAGCAGTCAGGGGGCTGATCAGCCCCAGCATTTT
- | TRBJ2-3 | - | TRBV30 | CAWSVGGMTDTQYF | TGTGCCTGGAGTGTAGGCGGTATGACCGATACGCAGTATTTT
- | TRBJ2-1 | - | TRBV30 | CAWRAVADEQFF | TGTGCCTGGAGGGCGGTGGCCGATGAGCAGTTCTTC
few | TRBJ1-2 | - | TRBV5-1 | CASSLAKGPLLKGYTF | TGCGCCAGCAGCTTGGCCAAGGGCCCTTTACTGAAGGGCTACACCTTC
- | TRBJ2-7 | TRBD2 | TRBV5-1 | CASSFGGTGVEQYF | TGCGCCAGCAGCTTCGGGGGGACTGGGGTCGAGCAGTACTTC
- | TRBJ2-7 | TRBD2 | TRBV5-1 | CASSLAIAGGYEQYF | TGCGCCAGCAGCTTGGCGATAGCGGGGGGGTACGAGCAGTACTTC
few | TRBJ1-2 | TRBD1 | TRBV18 | CASSPNLGTGLNYGYTF | TGTGCCAGCTCACCGAACCTTGGGACAGGCCTAAACTATGGCTACACCTTC
- | TRBJ1-2 | - | TRBV7-9 | CASSLATDINYGYTF | TGTGCCAGCAGCTTAGCGACAGATATTAACTATGGCTACACCTTC
- | TRBJ2-7 | - | TRBV7-9 | CASSLDGGRSYEQYF | TGTGCCAGCAGCTTAGATGGGGGCCGCTCCTACGAGCAGTACTTC
- | TRBJ1-2 | - | TRBV6-5 | CASSSAAYGYTF | TGTGCCAGCAGTTCCGCCGCCTATGGCTACACCTTC
- | TRBJ2-7 | - | TRBV18 | CASSPQGTPSGGEQYF | TGTGCCAGCTCACCACAAGGGACACCGTCCGGGGGGGAGCAGTACTTC